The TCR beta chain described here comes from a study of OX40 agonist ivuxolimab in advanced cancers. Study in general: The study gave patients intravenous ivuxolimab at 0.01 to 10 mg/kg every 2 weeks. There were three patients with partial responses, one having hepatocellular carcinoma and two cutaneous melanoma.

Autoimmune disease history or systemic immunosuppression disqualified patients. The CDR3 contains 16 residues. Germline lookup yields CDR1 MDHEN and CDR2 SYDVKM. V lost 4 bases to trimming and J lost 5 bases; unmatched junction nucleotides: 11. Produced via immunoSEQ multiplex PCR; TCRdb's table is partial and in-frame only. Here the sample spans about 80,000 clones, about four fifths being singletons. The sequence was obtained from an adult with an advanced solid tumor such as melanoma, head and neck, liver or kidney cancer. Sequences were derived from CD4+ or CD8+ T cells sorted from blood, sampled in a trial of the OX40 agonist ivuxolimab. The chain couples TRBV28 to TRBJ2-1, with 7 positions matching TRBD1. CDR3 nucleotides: TGTGCCAGCAGTTCCCAAGGGGGCCGTGGGGACAATGAGCAGTTCTTC. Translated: CASSSQGGRGDNEQFF. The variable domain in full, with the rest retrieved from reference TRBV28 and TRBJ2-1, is DVKVTQSSRYLVKRTGEKVFLECVQDMDHENMFWYRQDPGLGLRLIYFSYDVKMKEKGDIPEGYSVSREKKERFSLILESASTNQTSMYLCASSSQGGRGDNEQFFGPGTRLTVL.